These 18 T cell receptor beta chains share one sample of origin, sequenced in a study of shared clonotypes between healthy human individuals. Measured with immunoSEQ multiplex PCR; TCRdb has only the in-frame clones, and not every one. The sample consists of under 600,000 clones, roughly 97% of them appearing once. The material sequenced was naive CD4+ T cells sorted from blood. Subset indicated: CD45RA+ positively selected. The receptors stem from a woman aged 30 to 39 in good health.

In nucleotides, the CDR3 is TGTGCCAGCAGCAAGTCGGTAGCGGAGTCCTACGAGCAGTACTTC. This codes for CASSKSVAESYEQYF. The chain has TRBV7-6 and TRBJ2-7, with a possible D match to TRBD2 (6 bases). CDR3 length equals 15 residues. Germline CDR1 SGHVS, CDR2 FNYEAQ. Trimming cost V 5 bases and J 1 base, with 15 bases left between them. The whole variable domain, remainder taken from reference TRBV7-6 and TRBJ2-7, is GAGVSQSPRYKVTKRGQDVALRCDPISGHVSLYWYRQALGQGPEFLTYFNYEAQQDKSGLPNDRFSAERPEGSISTLTIQRTEQRDSAMYRCASSKSVAESYEQYFGPGTRLTVT.

This clone was counted only a few times. This chain connects TRBV18 to TRBJ2-7, with 11 nucleotides matching TRBD2. With V trimmed by 8 bases and J by 6 bases, 9 bases remained unmatched. This CDR3 region has 14 residues. The germline V gene has CDR1 KGHSH and CDR2 LQKENI. CDR3 DNA sequence: TGTGCCAGCGTTAGCGGGAGGGCTGCGTTCGAGCAGTACTTC. Its protein product is CASVSGRAAFEQYF.

CDR3 in amino acids: CASSVIDSNQPQHF. The DNA of the CDR3 is TGTGCCAGCAGTGTTATTGATAGCAATCAGCCCCAGCATTTT. V usage is TRBV2 and J usage is TRBJ1-5; D gene ambiguous. Between the trimmed V and J ends, which lost 4 bases and 0 bases, there was a span of 7 bases. Germline V CDR1 and CDR2: SNHLY, FYNNEI. The length of the CDR3 is 14 residues.

V is TRBV6-1 and J is TRBJ2-7, with D tentatively TRBD1 (6 bases). V was clipped by 5 bases and J by 3 bases, with 8 bases between them. This CDR3 has 12 residues. CDR1 is MNHNS and CDR2 is SASEGT in the germline V gene. CDR3 nucleotide sequence: TGTGCCAGCAGTAGGGGGTACTACGAGCAGTACTTC. This sequence encodes CASSRGYYEQYF.

The chain recombines TRBV10-1 with TRBJ1-3, with D unresolved. In germline, CDR1 is WNHNN, CDR2 SYGVQD (reference sequence). The CDR3 covers 12 residues. V was pared by 0 bases and J by 3 bases, with 0 bases between. CDR3 region: CASSESGNTIYF. Here the CDR3 DNA reads TGCGCCAGCAGTGAGTCTGGAAACACCATATATTTT.

This chain links TRBV4-1 with TRBJ2-7; 8 nucleotides line up with TRBD1. Germline V CDR1 and CDR2: MGHRA, YSYEKL. The ends lost 4 bases at V and 6 bases at J; junction bases unmatched: 8. The CDR3 is 14 amino acids. The CDR3 sequence is CASSPRPTGVEQYF. CDR3 sequence (DNA): TGCGCCAGCAGCCCCCGCCCGACAGGGGTCGAGCAGTACTTC.

This chain joins TRBV5-1 and TRBJ1-1, with D possibly TRBD1 on 5 matching bases. From germline, CDR1 is SGHRS and CDR2 YFSETQ. Trimming pared 3 bases from V and 2 bases from J, leaving 8 bases between. The CDR3 runs 13 residues. The CDR3 spells CASSSRGNTEAFF. In DNA, the CDR3 is TGCGCCAGCAGCTCTAGGGGAAACACTGAAGCTTTCTTT.

Concerning this clone: An end of the junction differs from the germline gene, which may be a read error. This rearrangement joins TRBV10-3 to TRBJ2-7, with 7 nucleotides matching TRBD2. Germline V gene sequence: CDR1 ENHRY, CDR2 SYGVKD. The CDR3 runs to 14 residues. CDR3 protein: CAISEVQVGGPLSF. The CDR3 DNA reads TGTGCCATCAGTGAGGTTCAGGTGGGAGGGCCGCTATCATTC.

Only a few counts were recorded for this clone. The chain employs TRBV4-1 and TRBJ2-7, with 7 bases matching TRBD1. Losses at the gene ends were 3 bases for V and 2 bases for J; bases not matched to a gene: 7. CDR3 length: 15 amino acids. Germline V gene data show CDR1 as MGHRA and CDR2 as YSYEKL. The CDR3 sequence: CASSQTPGQTYEQYF. In DNA form, the CDR3 reads TGCGCCAGCAGCCAGACCCCGGGACAGACCTACGAGCAGTACTTC.

This sequence joins TRBV10-2 and TRBJ2-7; the D gene is possibly TRBD2 (6 bases). The ends were cut back, 3 bases at V and 3 bases at J, with 15 bases in the middle. Germline CDR1 and CDR2: WSHSY and SAAADI. There are 15 residues in the CDR3. The CDR3 nucleotides read TGCGCCAGCAGTGATATAGCGGATCTTAGCTACGAGCAGTACTTC. Translation gives CASSDIADLSYEQYF.

The chain has TRBV6-6 and TRBJ2-7; the D gene is possibly TRBD2 (7 bases). Trimming took 5 bases from V and 8 from J, leaving 22 bases between them. The CDR3 covers 15 residues. Per the germline V gene, CDR1 is MNHNY and CDR2 is SVGAGI (reference sequence). CDR3 nucleotide sequence: TGTGCCAGCAGTACGCCCGAGGGAGGGGGAGGGAAGCAGTACTTC. Its translation: CASSTPEGGGGKQYF.

This clone is a singleton in its sample. V usage is TRBV29-1 and J usage is TRBJ2-1; 10 nucleotides line up with TRBD2. Germline CDR1 and CDR2: SQVTM and ANQGSEA. With 6 bases clipped from V and 9 bases from J, the junction kept 11 bases outside the gene matches. This CDR3 is 14 amino acids long. Here the CDR3 reads CSVKRLAGESEQFF. CDR3 sequence (DNA): TGCAGCGTCAAAAGGCTAGCGGGAGAATCTGAGCAGTTCTTC.

The chain employs TRBV28 and TRBJ2-4; 9 positions agree with TRBD2. From germline, CDR1 is MDHEN and CDR2 SYDVKM. V trimming: 6 bases; J trimming: 8 bases; junction bases outside the gene matches: 5. The CDR3 length is 13 residues. The CDR3 coding sequence is TGTGCCAGCAGGGTAGCGGGAGATTACATTCAGTACTTC. As protein: CASRVAGDYIQYF. The whole variable domain, remainder taken from reference TRBV28 and TRBJ2-4, is DVKVTQSSRYLVKRTGEKVFLECVQDMDHENMFWYRQDPGLGLRLIYFSYDVKMKEKGDIPEGYSVSREKKERFSLILESASTNQTSMYLCASRVAGDYIQYFGAGTRLSVL.

The chain is built from TRBV21-1 and TRBJ2-2; the table assigns TRBD2, which was not confirmed against the DNA. TRBV21-1 is tagged as a pseudogene. This CDR3 has 14 amino acids. DNA of the CDR3: TGTGCCAGCCATTACGGGAGTATGACCGGGGAGCTGTTTTTT. Translated, it gives CASHYGSMTGELFF.

The rearrangement joins TRBV4-2 to TRBJ2-1, with TRBD2 matching over 10 bases. Germline-derived CDR1 and CDR2 are LGHNA and YNFKEQ. The V and J ends lost 1 base and 4 bases, in that order; junction bases with no gene match: 4. The CDR3 runs to 16 residues. The CDR3, as DNA: TGTGCCAGCAGCCAAGTTCAGACTAGCGGGTACAATGAGCAGTTCTTC. This codes for CASSQVQTSGYNEQFF.

This sequence joins TRBV5-1 and TRBJ1-1, with TRBD1 matching over 9 bases. Losses at the gene ends were 3 bases for V and 3 bases for J; bases not matched to a gene: 6. The length of the CDR3 is 15 residues. The germline V gene encodes CDR1 SGHRS and CDR2 YFSETQ. The CDR3 DNA reads TGCGCCAGCAGCTCCGGACAGGGGAGTTACACTGAAGCTTTCTTT. It codes for CASSSGQGSYTEAFF.

CDR3 in amino acids: CASSLVTGGDNEQFF. As DNA, the CDR3 is TGTGCCAGCAGCTTAGTGACGGGAGGGGACAATGAGCAGTTCTTC. The chain combines TRBV7-9 with TRBJ2-1; 8 positions agree with TRBD2. Trimming removed 1 base from V and 5 bases from J; junction bases left unmatched: 4. CDR1 and CDR2 (germline): SEHNR, FQNEAQ (reference sequence). The CDR3 has 15 residues.

The V and J genes are TRBV5-1 and TRBJ2-5; 12 nucleotides agree with TRBD2. The CDR3 sequence is 16 residues long. Losses at the gene ends were 0 bases for V and 4 bases for J; bases not matched to a gene: 4. Germline loops: CDR1 SGHRS, CDR2 YFSETQ. CDR3 nucleotide sequence: TGCGCCAGCAGCTTGGCCGGGGGACTAGCGGGAGAGACCCAGTACTTC. Protein: CASSLAGGLAGETQYF.